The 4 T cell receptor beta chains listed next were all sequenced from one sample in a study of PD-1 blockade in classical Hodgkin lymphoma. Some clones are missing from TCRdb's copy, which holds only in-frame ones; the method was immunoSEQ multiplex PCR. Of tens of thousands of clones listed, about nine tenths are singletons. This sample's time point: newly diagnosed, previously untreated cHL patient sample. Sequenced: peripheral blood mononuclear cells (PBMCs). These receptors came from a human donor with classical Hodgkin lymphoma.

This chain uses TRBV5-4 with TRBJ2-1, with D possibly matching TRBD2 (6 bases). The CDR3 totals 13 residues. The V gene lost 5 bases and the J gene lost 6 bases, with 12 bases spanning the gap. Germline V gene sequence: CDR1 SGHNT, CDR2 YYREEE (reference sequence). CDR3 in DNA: TGTGCCAGCAGGGGGGGTGGGAGCAATGAGCAGTTCTTC. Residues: CASRGGGSNEQFF.

The CDR3 reads CASSEFSTGTGELFF. DNA for the CDR3: TGTGCCAGCAGCGAATTTTCTACGGGCACCGGGGAGCTGTTTTTT. The chain carries TRBV4-2 and TRBJ2-2; D gene uncertain. Trimming cost V 5 bases and J 4 bases, with 14 bases left between them. CDR1 is LGHNA, CDR2 YNFKEQ, per germline. The CDR3 has 15 amino acids.

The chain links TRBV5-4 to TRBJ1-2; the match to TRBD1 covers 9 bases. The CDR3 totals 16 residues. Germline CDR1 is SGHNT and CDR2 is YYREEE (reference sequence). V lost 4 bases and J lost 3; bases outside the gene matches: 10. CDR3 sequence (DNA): TGTGCCAGCAGCCACCGGGACAGGGAACGAGACTATGGCTACACCTTC. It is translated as CASSHRDRERDYGYTF. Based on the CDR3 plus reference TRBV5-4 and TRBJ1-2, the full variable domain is ETGVTQSPTHLIKTRGQQVTLRCSSQSGHNTVSWYQQALGQGPQFIFQYYREEENGRGNFPPRFSGLQFPNYSSELNVNALELDDSALYLCASSHRDRERDYGYTFGSGTRLTVV.

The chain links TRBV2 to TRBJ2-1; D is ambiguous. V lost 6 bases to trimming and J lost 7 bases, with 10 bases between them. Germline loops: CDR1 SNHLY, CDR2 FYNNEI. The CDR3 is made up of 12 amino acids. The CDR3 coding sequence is TGTGCCAGCAGCCCCCAACTTAATGAGCAGTTCTTC. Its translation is CASSPQLNEQFF.